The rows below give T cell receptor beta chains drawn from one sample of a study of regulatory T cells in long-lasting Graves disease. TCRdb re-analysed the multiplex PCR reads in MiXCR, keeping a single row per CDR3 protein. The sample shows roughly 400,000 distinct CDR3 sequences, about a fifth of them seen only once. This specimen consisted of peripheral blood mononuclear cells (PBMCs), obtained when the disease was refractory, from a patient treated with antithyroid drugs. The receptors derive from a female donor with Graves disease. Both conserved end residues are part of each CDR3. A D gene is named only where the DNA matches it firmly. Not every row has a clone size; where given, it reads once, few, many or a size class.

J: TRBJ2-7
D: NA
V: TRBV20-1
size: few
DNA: TGCAGTGCGACAGCGAGGGTAGGGGGCTACGAGCAGTACTTC
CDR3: CSATARVGGYEQYF

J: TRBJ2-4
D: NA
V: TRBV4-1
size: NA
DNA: TGCGCCAGCAGCTCCCCCGGTAGAAAAGATGGTATTCAGTACTTC
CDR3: CASSSPGRKDGIQYF

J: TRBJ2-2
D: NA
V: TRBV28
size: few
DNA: TGTGCCAGCGGGACGAACACCGGGGAGCTGTTTTTT
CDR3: CASGTNTGELFF

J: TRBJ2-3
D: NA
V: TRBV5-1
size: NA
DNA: TGCGCCAGCAGCTTGGCCCCGGGGCTCCTCGATACGCAGTATTTT
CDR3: CASSLAPGLLDTQYF

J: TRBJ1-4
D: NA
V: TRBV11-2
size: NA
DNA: TGTGCCAGCAGCTTAGCGGGCGTAAGGGAAAAACTGTTTTTT
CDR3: CASSLAGVREKLFF

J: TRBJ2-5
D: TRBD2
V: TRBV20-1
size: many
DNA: TGCAGTGCTAGTACTAGCGGGAGGGCCACGGGAGAGACCCAGTACTTC
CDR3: CSASTSGRATGETQYF

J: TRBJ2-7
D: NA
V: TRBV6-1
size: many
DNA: TGTGCCAGCAGTGCAGCGGAGGGAGGCTACGAGCAGTACTTC
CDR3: CASSAAEGGYEQYF

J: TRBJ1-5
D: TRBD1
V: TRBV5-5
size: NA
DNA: TGTGCCAGCAGCTTTTTTGCGGGACAGGGTGTCGGTAGCAATCAGCCCCAGCATTTT
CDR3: CASSFFAGQGVGSNQPQHF

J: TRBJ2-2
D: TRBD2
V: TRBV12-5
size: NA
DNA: TGTGCTAGTGGTTTGGCCGGGGGGGATCCGCGCACCGGGGAGCTGTTTTTT
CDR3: CASGLAGGDPRTGELFF

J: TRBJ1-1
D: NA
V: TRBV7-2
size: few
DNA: TGTGCCAGCAAACGGGGGGAGACGAACACTGAAGCTTTCTTT
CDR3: CASKRGETNTEAFF

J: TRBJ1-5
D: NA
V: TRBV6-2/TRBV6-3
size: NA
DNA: TGTGCCAGCAGCTCCGCCCCAGTTGGGCAGCCCCAGCATTTT
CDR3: CASSSAPVGQPQHF